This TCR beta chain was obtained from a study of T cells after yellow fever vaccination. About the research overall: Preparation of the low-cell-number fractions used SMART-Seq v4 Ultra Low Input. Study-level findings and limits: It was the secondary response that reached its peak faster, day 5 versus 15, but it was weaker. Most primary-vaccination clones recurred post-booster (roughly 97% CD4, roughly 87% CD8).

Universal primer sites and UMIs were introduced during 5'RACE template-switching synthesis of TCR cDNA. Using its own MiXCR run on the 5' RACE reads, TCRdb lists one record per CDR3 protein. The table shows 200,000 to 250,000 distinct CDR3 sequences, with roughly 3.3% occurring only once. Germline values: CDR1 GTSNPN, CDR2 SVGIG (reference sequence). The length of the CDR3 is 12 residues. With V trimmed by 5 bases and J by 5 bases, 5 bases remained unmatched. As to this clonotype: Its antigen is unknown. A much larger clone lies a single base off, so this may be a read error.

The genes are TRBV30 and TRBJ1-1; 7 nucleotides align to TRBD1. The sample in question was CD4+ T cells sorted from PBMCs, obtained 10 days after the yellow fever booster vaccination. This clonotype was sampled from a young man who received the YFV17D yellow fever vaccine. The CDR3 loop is CAWGTGATEAFF. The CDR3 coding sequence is TGTGCCTGGGGTACAGGGGCTACTGAAGCTTTCTTT.